Below are 14 T cell receptor beta chains sequenced from a single sample in a study of blood T cell repertoires in COVID-19. Sequenced by immunoSEQ multiplex PCR; TCRdb stores in-frame clones only, minus some. The repertoire consists of approximately 150,000 clones, with roughly 84% occurring once and the leading ten covering about 5.1%. Material: peripheral blood. All receptors derive from a human donor in a cohort sampled during active COVID-19.

This clone has more than one count but fewer than ten. This chain connects TRBV28 to TRBJ1-5; TRBD1 agrees at 9 bases. Trimming at V came to 5 bases and at J to 4 bases, leaving 9 bases not matched to a gene. Germline CDR1 reads MDHEN; CDR2 reads SYDVKM. The CDR3 loop spans 16 amino acids. This chain's CDR3 is CASSPHTGGGNQPQHF. In DNA, the CDR3 is TGTGCCAGCAGTCCCCATACAGGGGGCGGAAATCAGCCCCAGCATTTT.

The gene calls are TRBV5-1 and TRBJ1-4; D is possibly TRBD1 (6 bases). Germline V CDR1 and CDR2: SGHRS, YFSETQ. The CDR3 sequence is 15 residues long. The V end lost 4 bases, the J end lost 4 bases, and 14 bases lay between the germline ends. This CDR3 reads CASSAEGEFNEKLFF. In DNA, the CDR3 is TGCGCCAGCAGCGCAGAGGGGGAATTTAATGAAAAACTGTTTTTT.

This sequence joins TRBV2 and TRBJ1-1; D gene unclear. V lost 8 bases and J 1 base, leaving 5 bases between the germline ends. Germline V gives CDR1 SNHLY, CDR2 FYNNEI. The CDR3 consists of 11 residues. CDR3 in DNA: TGTGCCAGCGGCGGGAACACTGAAGCTTTCTTT. Translating it yields CASGGNTEAFF.

There are many counts of this clone. Other DNA sequences in the sample encode the same CDR3. The chain joins TRBV19 to TRBJ1-4, with D possibly being TRBD1 (5 bases). Looked up from germline, CDR1 is LNHDA and CDR2 is SQIVND (reference sequence). This CDR3 is 11 amino acids long. The CDR3 DNA sequence: TGTGCTTCCAGGGAGGGTGAAAAACTGTTTTTT. It specifies CASREGEKLFF.

The rearrangement joins TRBV3-1 (or the pseudogene TRBV3-2) to TRBJ1-1, with D possibly TRBD1 on 6 matching bases. V lost 4 bases to trimming and J lost 3 bases, with 9 bases between them. There are 13 residues in the CDR3. Germline loops: CDR1 LGHDT, CDR2 YNNKEL (reference sequence). The CDR3, as DNA: TGTGCCAGCAGCCGGGCAGGGGACACTGAAGCTTTCTTT. The encoded protein is CASSRAGDTEAFF.

The gene calls are TRBV7-9 and TRBJ2-3; D possibly corresponds to TRBD2 (6 bases). The germline CDR1 and CDR2 sequences are SEHNR and FQNEAQ (reference sequence). This CDR3 region has 17 residues. V gave up 5 bases and J gave up 2 bases, with 20 bases separating them. The CDR3 reads CASSVEEALAPTDTQYF. CDR3 bases: TGTGCCAGCAGCGTCGAGGAGGCGCTAGCGCCCACAGATACGCAGTATTTT.

This clone was counted a few times. The V gene is TRBV5-1, the J gene TRBJ2-5; 10 nucleotides align to TRBD1. The CDR3 consists of 14 residues. The germline CDR1 and CDR2 sequences are SGHRS and YFSETQ. V gave up 4 bases and J gave up 5 bases; unmatched junction bases: 5. In DNA form, the CDR3 reads TGCGCCAGCAGCGAGACAGGGGGCCGTGAGACCCAGTACTTC. Protein sequence: CASSETGGRETQYF.

A few counts support this clone. The rearrangement joins TRBV3-1 (or the pseudogene TRBV3-2) to TRBJ2-2; D unclear. V lost 3 bases to trimming and J lost 6 bases, with 5 bases between them. The CDR3 length is 12 residues. Germline V gene sequence: CDR1 LGHDT, CDR2 YNNKEL (reference sequence). Here the CDR3 DNA reads TGTGCCAGCAGCCAGACTCCCGGGGAGCTGTTTTTT. This codes for CASSQTPGELFF.

The V and J genes are TRBV7-9 and TRBJ2-1; maybe TRBD2 (7 bases). The germline V gene has CDR1 SEHNR and CDR2 FQNEAQ (reference sequence). With 4 bases removed from V and 5 bases from J, the gap between germline ends came to 18 bases. This CDR3 is 16 amino acids long. The CDR3 DNA reads TGTGCCAGCAGCTCGCAGTTTGGGGGGGCCCACAATGAGCAGTTCTTC. The encoded protein is CASSSQFGGAHNEQFF.

This sequence joins TRBV7-9 and TRBJ2-2; TRBD2 agrees at 8 bases. Germline V gives CDR1 SEHNR, CDR2 FQNEAQ (reference sequence). CDR3 length equals 14 residues. V gave up 5 bases and J gave up 7 bases; unmatched junction bases: 6. The CDR3 DNA follows: TGTGCCAGCAGCACGGGACTAGTTGGCGGGGAGCTGTTTTTT. It encodes CASSTGLVGGELFF.

The chain has TRBV2 and TRBJ2-5; no firm D call. Trimming took off 1 base at V and 7 bases at J, with 10 bases between the two ends. The CDR3 is 13 residues long. The germline V gene encodes CDR1 SNHLY and CDR2 FYNNEI. The CDR3 bases are TGTGCCAGCAGTGAAGGGGCCTCAGGGACCCAGTACTTC. Its translation is CASSEGASGTQYF.

The chain combines TRBV5-6 with TRBJ1-2; D gene ambiguous. Trimming took off 0 bases at V and 9 bases at J, with 6 bases between the two ends. Germline V gene data show CDR1 as SGHDT and CDR2 as YYEEEE. CDR3 length equals 11 residues. DNA of the CDR3: TGTGCCAGCAGCTTGGGGGCAAGCTACACCTTC. Translating gives CASSLGASYTF.

The rearrangement links TRBV5-1 to TRBJ2-5; 14 nucleotides match TRBD2. J was trimmed by 2 bases and V by 3 bases; bases with no gene match: 3. This CDR3 region has 16 residues. In germline, CDR1 is SGHRS, CDR2 YFSETQ. The CDR3 sequence is CASSSGLAGGQETQYF. As DNA, the CDR3 is TGCGCCAGCAGCTCCGGACTAGCGGGGGGTCAAGAGACCCAGTACTTC. Complete variable domain (other parts from reference TRBV5-1 and TRBJ2-5): KAGVTQTPRYLIKTRGQQVTLSCSPISGHRSVSWYQQTPGQGLQFLFEYFSETQRNKGNFPGRFSGRQFSNSRSEMNVSTLELGDSALYLCASSSGLAGGQETQYFGPGTRLLVL.

This clone was counted a single time. The V gene is TRBV5-1, the J gene TRBJ1-2; 10 positions agree with TRBD1. Germline CDR1 is SGHRS and CDR2 is YFSETQ. V shed 0 bases, J shed 6 bases, and the junction held 5 bases outside the gene matches. The CDR3 consists of 15 residues. The CDR3 DNA reads TGCGCCAGCAGCTTGGGGACAGGGGGAATCGATGGCTACACCTTC. Translated: CASSLGTGGIDGYTF.